This paragraph reports one T cell receptor (beta chain). One end of the junction does not line up with germline, which may come from a read error. The sample originates from a study of CD8+CD57+ T cells in acquired aplastic anemia. CD8+CD57+ cell expansion, shown by flow cytometry, had occurred in the patients selected for sequencing. Genomic DNA, the template, was used for profiling of the TCR beta VDJ and CDR3. From the reads, TCRdb called clonotypes with MiXCR, one entry per CDR3 protein. The sample records around 200,000 distinct CDR3 sequences, roughly 50% being singletons. CDR3 length equals 15 residues.

Input material: sorted CD4+, CD8+, or CD8+CD57+ T cells (not recorded which) from PBMCs. This clonotype was obtained from a human donor with aplastic anemia. The V call is TRBV12-3 or TRBV12-4, the J call TRBJ2-1; the match to TRBD2 covers 11 bases. CDR3 in amino acids: CATSYSGRGKREQFF. The CDR3 DNA reads TGTGCCACCAGTTATAGCGGGAGGGGTAAGCGGGAGCAGTTCTTC.